The subject of this entry is one TCR beta chain. Assay: immunoSEQ multiplex PCR; the TCRdb copy retains only in-frame clones and omits some. In the table there are 300,000 or so clones, about 84% of which are singletons. The data originate from a study of blood T cell repertoires in COVID-19. The source material was peripheral blood. This clonotype was sampled from a woman in her forties or fifties with acute or convalescent COVID-19.

In DNA form, the CDR3 reads TGTGCCAGCAGACCCGGACAGTATAGCAATCAGCCCCAGCATTTT. Its translation is CASRPGQYSNQPQHF. V is TRBV6-5 and J is TRBJ1-5; tentatively, D is TRBD1 (6 bases). CDR1 is MNHEY, CDR2 SVGAGI, per germline. The ends were cut back, 6 bases at V and 0 bases at J, with 12 bases in the middle. The CDR3 runs 15 residues.